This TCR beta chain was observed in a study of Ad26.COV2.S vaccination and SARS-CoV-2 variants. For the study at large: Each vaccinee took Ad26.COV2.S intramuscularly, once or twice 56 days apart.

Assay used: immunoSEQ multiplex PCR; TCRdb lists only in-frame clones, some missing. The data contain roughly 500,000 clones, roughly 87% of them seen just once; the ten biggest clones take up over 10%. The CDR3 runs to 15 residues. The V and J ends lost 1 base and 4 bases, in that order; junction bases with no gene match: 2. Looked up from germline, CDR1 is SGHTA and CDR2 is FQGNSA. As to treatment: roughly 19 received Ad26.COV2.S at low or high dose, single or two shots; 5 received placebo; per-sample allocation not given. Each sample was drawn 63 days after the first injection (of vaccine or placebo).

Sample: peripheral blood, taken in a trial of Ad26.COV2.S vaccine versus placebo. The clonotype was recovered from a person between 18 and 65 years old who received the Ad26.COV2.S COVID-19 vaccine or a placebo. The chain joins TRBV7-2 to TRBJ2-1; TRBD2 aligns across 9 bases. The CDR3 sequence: CASSLVAGEYNEQFF. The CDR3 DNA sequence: TGTGCCAGCAGCTTAGTAGCGGGAGAGTACAATGAGCAGTTCTTC.